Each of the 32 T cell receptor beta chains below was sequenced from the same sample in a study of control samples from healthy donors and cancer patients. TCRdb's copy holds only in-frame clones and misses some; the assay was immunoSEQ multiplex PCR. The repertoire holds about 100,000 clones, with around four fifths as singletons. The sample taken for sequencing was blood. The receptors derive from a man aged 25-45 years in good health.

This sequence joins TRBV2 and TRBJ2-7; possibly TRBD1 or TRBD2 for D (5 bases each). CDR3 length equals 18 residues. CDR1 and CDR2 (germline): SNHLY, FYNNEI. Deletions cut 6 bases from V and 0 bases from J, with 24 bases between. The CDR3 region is CASRDPRGGPRGSYEQYF. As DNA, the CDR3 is TGTGCCAGCAGAGACCCTAGGGGTGGTCCTCGGGGCTCCTACGAGCAGTACTTC.

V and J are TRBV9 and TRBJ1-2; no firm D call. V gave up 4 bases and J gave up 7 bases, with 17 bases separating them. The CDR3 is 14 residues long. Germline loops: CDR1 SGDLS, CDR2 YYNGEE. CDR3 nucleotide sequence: TGTGCCAGCAGCCTTTCTGCCCGGAGTGGTGGCTACACCTTC. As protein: CASSLSARSGGYTF.

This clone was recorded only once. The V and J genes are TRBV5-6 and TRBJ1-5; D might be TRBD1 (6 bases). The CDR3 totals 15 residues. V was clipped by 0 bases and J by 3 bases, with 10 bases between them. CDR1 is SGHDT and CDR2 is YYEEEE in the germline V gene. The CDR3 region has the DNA TGTGCCAGCAGCTTGGAAGGGGGGACCAATCAGCCCCAGCATTTT. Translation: CASSLEGGTNQPQHF.

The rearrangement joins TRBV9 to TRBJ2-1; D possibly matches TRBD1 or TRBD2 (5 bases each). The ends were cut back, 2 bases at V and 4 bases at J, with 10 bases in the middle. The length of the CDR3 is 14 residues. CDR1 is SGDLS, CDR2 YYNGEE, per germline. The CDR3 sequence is CASSVRGGYNEQFF. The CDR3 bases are TGTGCCAGCAGCGTGAGGGGCGGATACAATGAGCAGTTCTTC.

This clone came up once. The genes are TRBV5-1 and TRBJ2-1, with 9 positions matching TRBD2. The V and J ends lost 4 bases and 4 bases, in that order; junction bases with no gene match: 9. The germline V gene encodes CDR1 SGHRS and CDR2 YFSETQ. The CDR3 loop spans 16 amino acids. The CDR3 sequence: CASSLTLAGSYNEQFF. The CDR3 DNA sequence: TGCGCCAGCAGCCTTACCCTAGCGGGGTCTTACAATGAGCAGTTCTTC.

CDR3 in DNA: TGTGCCAGTCGTAGCGGACGGGACAGGGTTGGCCACGAGCAGTACTTC. Translating gives CASRSGRDRVGHEQYF. The chain joins TRBV19 to TRBJ2-7, with 9 bases aligning to TRBD1. The CDR3 length is 16 residues. Germline CDR1 reads LNHDA; CDR2 reads SQIVND (reference sequence). J lost 5 bases, V lost 8 bases, and 16 bases had no gene match. The full variable domain, its missing parts supplied by reference TRBV19 and TRBJ2-7, is DGGITQSPKYLFRKEGQNVTLSCEQNLNHDAMYWYRQDPGQGLRLIYYSQIVNDFQKGDIAEGYSVSREKKESFPLTVTSAQKNPTAFYLCASRSGRDRVGHEQYFGPGTRLTVT.

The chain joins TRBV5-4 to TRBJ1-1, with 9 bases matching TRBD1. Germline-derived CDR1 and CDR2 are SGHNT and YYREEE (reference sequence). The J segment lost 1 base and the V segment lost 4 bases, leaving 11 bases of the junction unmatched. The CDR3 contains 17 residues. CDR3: CASSNKTTGGRNTEAFF. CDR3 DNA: TGTGCCAGCAGCAATAAAACGACAGGGGGTAGGAACACTGAAGCTTTCTTT.

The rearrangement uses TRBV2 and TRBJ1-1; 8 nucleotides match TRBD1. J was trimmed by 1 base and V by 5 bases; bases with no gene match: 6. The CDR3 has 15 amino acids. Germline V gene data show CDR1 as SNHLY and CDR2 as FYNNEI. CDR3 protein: CASSHSTGENTEAFF. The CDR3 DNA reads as TGTGCCAGCAGTCATTCGACAGGGGAGAACACTGAAGCTTTCTTT.

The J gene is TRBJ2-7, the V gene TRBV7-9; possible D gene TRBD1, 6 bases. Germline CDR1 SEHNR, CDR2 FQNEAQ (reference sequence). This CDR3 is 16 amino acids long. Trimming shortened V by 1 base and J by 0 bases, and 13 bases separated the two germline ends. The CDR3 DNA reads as TGTGCCAGCAGCTTAGACAGGGTGATATACTCCTACGAGCAGTACTTC. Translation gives CASSLDRVIYSYEQYF.

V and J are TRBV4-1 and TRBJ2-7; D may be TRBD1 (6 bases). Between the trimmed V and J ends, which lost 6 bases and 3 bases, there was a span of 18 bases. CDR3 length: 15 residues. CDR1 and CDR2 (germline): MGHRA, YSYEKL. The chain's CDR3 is CASRLTAQGLYEQYF. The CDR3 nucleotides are TGCGCCAGCAGGCTGACAGCACAGGGCCTCTACGAGCAGTACTTC.

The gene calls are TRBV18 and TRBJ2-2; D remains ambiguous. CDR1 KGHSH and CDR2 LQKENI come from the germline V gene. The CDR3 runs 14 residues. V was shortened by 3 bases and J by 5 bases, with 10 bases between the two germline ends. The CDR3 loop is CASSPPGRTGELFF. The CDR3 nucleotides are TGTGCCAGCTCACCTCCGGGCCGAACCGGGGAGCTGTTTTTT.

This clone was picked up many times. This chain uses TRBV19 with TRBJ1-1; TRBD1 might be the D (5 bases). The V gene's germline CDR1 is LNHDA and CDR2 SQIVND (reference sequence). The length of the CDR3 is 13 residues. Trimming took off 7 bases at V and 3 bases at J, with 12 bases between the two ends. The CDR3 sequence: CASKEGSDTEAFF. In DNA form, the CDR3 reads TGTGCCAGTAAGGAGGGGTCGGACACTGAAGCTTTCTTT.

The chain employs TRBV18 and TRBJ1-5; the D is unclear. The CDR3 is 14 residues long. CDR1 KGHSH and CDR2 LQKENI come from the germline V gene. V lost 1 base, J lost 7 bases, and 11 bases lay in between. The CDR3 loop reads CASSPRSVAQPQHF. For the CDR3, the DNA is TGTGCCAGCTCACCACGCTCGGTAGCCCAGCCCCAGCATTTT.

The CDR3 nucleotides are TGTGCCGCCAGGGGGGAAGGGGAACACATTGAAGCTTTCTTT. It is translated as CAARGEGEHIEAFF. This rearrangement joins TRBV6-5 to TRBJ1-1, with 7 positions matching TRBD1. The CDR3 is 14 amino acids. Germline CDR1 MNHEY, CDR2 SVGAGI. Trimming took 11 bases from V and 7 from J; bases not matched to a gene: 16.

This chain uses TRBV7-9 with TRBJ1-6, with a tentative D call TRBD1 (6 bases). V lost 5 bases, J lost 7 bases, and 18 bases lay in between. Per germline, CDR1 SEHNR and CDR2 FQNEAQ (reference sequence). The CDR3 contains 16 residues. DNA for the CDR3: TGTGCCAGCAGCGAATCTGGGGGCGCGGGGAATTCACCCCTCCACTTT. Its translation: CASSESGGAGNSPLHF.

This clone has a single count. The CDR3 here is CAWSRQGSQPQHF. The CDR3, as DNA: TGTGCCTGGAGTAGACAGGGTAGTCAGCCCCAGCATTTT. V gene TRBV30 combines with J gene TRBJ1-5; 7 bases agree with TRBD1. Per germline, CDR1 GTSNPN and CDR2 SVGIG (reference sequence). There are 13 residues in the CDR3. Trimming removed 2 bases from V and 6 bases from J; junction bases left unmatched: 4.

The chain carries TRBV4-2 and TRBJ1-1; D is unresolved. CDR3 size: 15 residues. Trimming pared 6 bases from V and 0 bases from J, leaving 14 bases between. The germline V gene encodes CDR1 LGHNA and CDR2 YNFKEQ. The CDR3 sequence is CASRTGSPMNTEAFF. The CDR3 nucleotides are TGTGCCAGCAGAACGGGATCCCCGATGAACACTGAAGCTTTCTTT.

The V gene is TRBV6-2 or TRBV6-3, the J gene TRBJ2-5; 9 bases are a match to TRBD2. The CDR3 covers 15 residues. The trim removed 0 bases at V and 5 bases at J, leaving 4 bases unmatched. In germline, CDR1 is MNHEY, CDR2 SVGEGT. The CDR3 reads CASSYSIGLAETQYF. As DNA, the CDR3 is TGTGCCAGCAGTTACTCTATTGGACTAGCGGAGACCCAGTACTTC.

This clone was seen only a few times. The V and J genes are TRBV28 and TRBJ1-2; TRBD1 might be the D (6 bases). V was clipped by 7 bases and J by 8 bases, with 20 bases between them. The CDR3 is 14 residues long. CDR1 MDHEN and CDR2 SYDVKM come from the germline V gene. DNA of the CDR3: TGTGCCAGCAACCCGGACAGCGGCAAAGGAGGCTACACCTTC. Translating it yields CASNPDSGKGGYTF.

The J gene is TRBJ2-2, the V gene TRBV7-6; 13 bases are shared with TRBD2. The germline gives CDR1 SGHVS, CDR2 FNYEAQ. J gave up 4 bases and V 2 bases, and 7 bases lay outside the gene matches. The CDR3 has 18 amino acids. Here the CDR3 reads CASSLSLAGGHVTGELFF. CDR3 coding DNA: TGTGCCAGCAGCTTATCACTAGCGGGGGGGCATGTCACCGGGGAGCTGTTTTTT. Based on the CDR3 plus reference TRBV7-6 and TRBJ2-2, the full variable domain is GAGVSQSPRYKVTKRGQDVALRCDPISGHVSLYWYRQALGQGPEFLTYFNYEAQQDKSGLPNDRFSAERPEGSISTLTIQRTEQRDSAMYRCASSLSLAGGHVTGELFFGEGSRLTVL.

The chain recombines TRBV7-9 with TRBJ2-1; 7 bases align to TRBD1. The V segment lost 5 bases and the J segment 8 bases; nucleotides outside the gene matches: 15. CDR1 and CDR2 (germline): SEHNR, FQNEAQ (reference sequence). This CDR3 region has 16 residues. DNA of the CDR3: TGTGCCAGCAGCCCAGGCAAGGGGGCGATTATGGATGAGCAGTTCTTC. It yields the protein CASSPGKGAIMDEQFF.

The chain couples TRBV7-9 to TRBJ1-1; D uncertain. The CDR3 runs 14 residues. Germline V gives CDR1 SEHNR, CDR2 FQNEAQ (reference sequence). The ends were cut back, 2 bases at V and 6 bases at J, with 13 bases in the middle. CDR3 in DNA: TGTGCCAGCAGCTTATGGGCCAGAGCTTCTGAAGCTTTCTTT. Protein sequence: CASSLWARASEAFF.

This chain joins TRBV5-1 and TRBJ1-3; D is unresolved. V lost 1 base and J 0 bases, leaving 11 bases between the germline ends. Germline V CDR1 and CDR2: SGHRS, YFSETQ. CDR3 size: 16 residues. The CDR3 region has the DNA TGCGCCAGCAGCTTGAATGGAGTCTCCTCTGGAAACACCATATATTTT. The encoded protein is CASSLNGVSSGNTIYF.

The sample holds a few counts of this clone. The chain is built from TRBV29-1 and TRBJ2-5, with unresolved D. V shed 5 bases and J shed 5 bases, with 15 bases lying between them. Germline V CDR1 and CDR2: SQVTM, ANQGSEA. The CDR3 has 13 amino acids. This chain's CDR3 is CSVIPTAGETQYF. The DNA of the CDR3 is TGCAGCGTTATTCCGACCGCCGGGGAGACCCAGTACTTC.

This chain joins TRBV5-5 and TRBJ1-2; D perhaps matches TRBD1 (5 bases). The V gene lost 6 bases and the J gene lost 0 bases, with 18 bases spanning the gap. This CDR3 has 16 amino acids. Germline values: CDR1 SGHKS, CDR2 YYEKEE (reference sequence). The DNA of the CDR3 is TGTGCCAGCACACTAGGACATTCGTTAGCTAACTATGGCTACACCTTC. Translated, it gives CASTLGHSLANYGYTF.

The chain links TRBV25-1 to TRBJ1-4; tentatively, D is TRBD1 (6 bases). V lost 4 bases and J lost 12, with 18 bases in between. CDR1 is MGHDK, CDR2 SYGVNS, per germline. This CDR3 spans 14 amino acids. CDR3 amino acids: CASSAGTNTKELFF. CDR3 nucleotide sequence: TGTGCCAGCAGTGCCGGGACAAATACGAAGGAACTGTTTTTT.

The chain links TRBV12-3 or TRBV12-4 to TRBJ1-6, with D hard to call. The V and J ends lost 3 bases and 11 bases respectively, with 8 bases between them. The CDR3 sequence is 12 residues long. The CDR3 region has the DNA TGTGCCAGCAGTTTTGGGCGTACACCCCTCCACTTT. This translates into CASSFGRTPLHF.

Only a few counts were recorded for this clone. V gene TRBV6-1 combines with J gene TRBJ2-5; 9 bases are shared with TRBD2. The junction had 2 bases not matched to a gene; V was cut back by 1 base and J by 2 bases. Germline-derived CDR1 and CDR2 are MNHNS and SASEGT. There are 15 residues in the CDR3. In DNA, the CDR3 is TGTGCCAGCAGTGAAGTAGCGGGGGAGCAAGAGACCCAGTACTTC. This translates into CASSEVAGEQETQYF.

Written as DNA, the CDR3 is TGTGCCAGCAGCTTAGTTTGGGGGGGCACGAACACTGAAGCTTTCTTT. Protein sequence: CASSLVWGGTNTEAFF. The chain carries TRBV7-9 and TRBJ1-1; a weak D match, TRBD1 (6 bases). The CDR3 is made up of 16 amino acids. V lost 1 base and J lost 1, with 13 bases in between. Germline V gene data show CDR1 as SEHNR and CDR2 as FQNEAQ (reference sequence).

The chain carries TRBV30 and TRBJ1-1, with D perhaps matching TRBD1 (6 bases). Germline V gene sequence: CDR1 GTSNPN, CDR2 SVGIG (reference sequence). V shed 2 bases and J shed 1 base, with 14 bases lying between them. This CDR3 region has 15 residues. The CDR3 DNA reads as TGTGCCTGGAGTATCACCGCGACAGGGAACACTGAAGCTTTCTTT. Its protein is CAWSITATGNTEAFF.

CDR3 loop: CASSLGPSQYF. CDR3 bases: TGTGCCAGCAGTTTAGGTCCGTCCCAGTACTTC. The chain has TRBV12-3 or TRBV12-4 and TRBJ2-5; D gene unclear. V was trimmed by 1 base and J by 9 bases, leaving 6 bases between them. The CDR3 is 11 amino acids.

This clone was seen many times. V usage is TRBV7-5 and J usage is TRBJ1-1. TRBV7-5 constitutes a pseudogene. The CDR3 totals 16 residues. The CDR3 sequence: CARSFTAATENTEAFF. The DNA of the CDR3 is TGTGCCAGAAGCTTTACCGCTGCCACTGAGAACACTGAAGCTTTCTTT.